This TCR beta chain appears in the sequencing data of a study of blood T cell repertoires in COVID-19. Background on the study: From T cells, B-cell-depleted T cells, or PBMCs came the material, which was cDNA or gDNA.

With 0 bases removed from V and 4 bases from J, the gap between germline ends came to 13 bases. The CDR3 is made up of 15 amino acids. CDR1 SGHKS and CDR2 YYEKEE come from the germline V gene (reference sequence). Per the study methods: Reference gene primers were amplified, and this amplification served to estimate nucleated cell counts. Profiling relied on immunoSEQ multiplex PCR, and the TCRdb table lists in-frame clones only, not all of them. That table furnishes V, J and clone size, whereas the DNA furnished D and trimming. The data contain around 61,000 clones, under 90% of them singletons. This TCR came from a man between 45 and 60 years old with active COVID-19. The V gene is TRBV5-5, the J gene TRBJ1-2; a weak D match, TRBD1 (5 bases). The sample consisted of peripheral blood. This CDR3 is CASSLAMGQSYGYTF. The CDR3 coding sequence is TGTGCCAGCAGCTTGGCCATGGGGCAGAGCTATGGCTACACCTTC.